The 29 T cell receptor beta chains listed next were all sequenced from one sample in a study of HIV-infected patients and healthy controls. No cell fractionation was done, so the repertoire covers all unsorted peripheral blood T cells. cDNA was made from 500 ng RNA using alpha and beta constant primers. Using multiplexing indices, alpha and beta chain libraries were generated apart by chain-specific third strand synthesis. TCRdb used MiXCR to reprocess the 5' RACE reads, holding one entry per CDR3 protein. The sample includes about 10,000 distinct CDR3 sequences, roughly 10% seen only once; the top ten take over 15%. Source: blood, taken before antiretroviral therapy. Source of these receptors: an adult with HIV infection.

This clonotype was seen many times. The rearrangement joins TRBV4-2 to TRBJ2-1; D unresolved. Germline V gene data show CDR1 as LGHNA and CDR2 as YNFKEQ. The V end was cut by 4 bases, the J end by 5 bases, with 15 bases between. The length of the CDR3 is 15 residues. CDR3 in DNA: TGTGCCAGCAGCCCACCGGGCCTAATCGACAATGAGCAGTTCTTC. It yields the protein CASSPPGLIDNEQFF.

In this sample, this clonotype is medium-sized. The chain is built from TRBV7-2 and TRBJ2-7; 12 nucleotides align to TRBD1. CDR1 is SGHTA and CDR2 is FQGNSA in the germline V gene. After removal of 6 bases from V and 5 bases from J, the junction contained 8 bases not matched to a gene. This CDR3 comprises 15 residues. This CDR3 is CASRLGTGGIDEQYF. The CDR3 DNA is TGTGCCAGCAGGCTAGGGACAGGGGGCATCGACGAGCAGTACTTC. The full variable domain, rest sourced from reference TRBV7-2 and TRBJ2-7, is GAGVSQSPSNKVTEKGKDVELRCDPISGHTALYWYRQSLGQGLEFLIYFQGNSAPDKSGLPSDRFSAERTGGSVSTLTIQRTQQEDSAVYLCASRLGTGGIDEQYFGPGTRLTVT.

V is TRBV15 and J is TRBJ2-3, with D uncertain. Germline values: CDR1 LNHNV, CDR2 YYDKDF (reference sequence). This CDR3 is 12 amino acids long. V was cut by 3 bases and J by 7 bases, with 8 bases left in between. This CDR3 reads CATSSPINTQYF. As DNA, the CDR3 is TGTGCCACCAGCAGCCCAATAAATACGCAGTATTTT. The full variable domain, with the rest looked up from reference TRBV15 and TRBJ2-3, is DAMVIQNPRYQVTQFGKPVTLSCSQTLNHNVMYWYQQKSSQAPKLLFHYYDKDFNNEADTPDNFQSRRPNTSFCFLDIRSPGLGDTAMYLCATSSPINTQYFGPGTRLTVL.

This clonotype is medium-sized (0.01 to 0.1%) within its sample. The J gene is TRBJ2-1, the V gene TRBV6-2 or TRBV6-3; tentative D call: TRBD2 (6 bases). CDR1 is MNHEY and CDR2 is SVGEGT in the germline V gene. Deletions cut 2 bases from V and 4 bases from J, with 6 bases between. The CDR3 spans 13 residues. The CDR3 DNA is TGTGCCAGCAGTTACGCGGGATACAATGAGCAGTTCTTC. Translated, it gives CASSYAGYNEQFF.

The rearrangement links TRBV7-3 to TRBJ2-1, with 12 bases that match TRBD2. J lost 5 bases, V lost 5 bases, and 4 bases had no gene match. The CDR3 sequence is 15 residues long. From germline, CDR1 is SGHTA and CDR2 FQGTGA. As DNA, the CDR3 is TGTGCCAGCAGCCCCCGGACTAGCGGGGACAATGAGCAGTTCTTC. Protein product: CASSPRTSGDNEQFF.

The sample holds a few counts of this clonotype. The J gene is TRBJ2-6, the V gene TRBV27; 10 nucleotides agree with TRBD1. Germline CDR1 and CDR2: MNHEY and SMNVEV (reference sequence). The V gene end was trimmed by 5 bases and the J gene end by 2 bases; junction bases not matched to a gene: 6. The CDR3 sequence is 17 residues long. DNA of the CDR3: TGTGCCAGCAGTCCGACAGGGGGCTTCCCTGGGGCCAACGTCCTGACTTTC. Amino acid sequence: CASSPTGGFPGANVLTF.

The chain couples TRBV5-8 to TRBJ2-3, with TRBD1 identical over 12 bases. V was clipped by 1 base and J by 2 bases; unmatched bases: 14. CDR1 and CDR2 (germline): SGHTS, YDEGEE. The CDR3 loop spans 20 amino acids. DNA for the CDR3: TGTGCCAGCAGCTTGTTAAGAGGGACAGGGGGCCTAGAAGCCACAGATACGCAGTATTTT. Its translation is CASSLLRGTGGLEATDTQYF.

In this sample, this clonotype is medium-sized. The chain employs TRBV18 and TRBJ2-3; D is uncertain. Germline CDR1 reads KGHSH; CDR2 reads LQKENI. With 0 bases removed from V and 3 bases from J, the gap between germline ends came to 10 bases. This CDR3 contains 15 residues. The CDR3 here is CASSPPGQLTDTQYF. The CDR3 DNA reads as TGTGCCAGCTCACCACCTGGCCAGCTTACAGATACGCAGTATTTT. Based on the CDR3 plus reference TRBV18 and TRBJ2-3, the full variable domain is NAGVMQNPRHLVRRRGQEARLRCSPMKGHSHVYWYRQLPEEGLKFMVYLQKENIIDESGMPKERFSAEFPKEGPSILRIQQVVRGDSAAYFCASSPPGQLTDTQYFGPGTRLTVL.

This clonotype is medium-sized in the sample. The chain uses TRBV2 and TRBJ2-3; 7 nucleotides agree with TRBD2. Germline CDR1 and CDR2: SNHLY and FYNNEI. CDR3 length: 15 residues. The CDR3 is CATPRRAGGTDTQYF. The CDR3 DNA reads as TGTGCTACCCCCCGCCGGGCGGGAGGCACAGATACGCAGTATTTT.

This clonotype was seen many times. V and J are TRBV4-3 and TRBJ2-1, with D possibly matching TRBD2 (6 bases). V gave up 1 base and J gave up 6 bases, with 19 bases separating them. Germline V lookup: CDR1 LGHNA, CDR2 YSLEER. The CDR3 loop spans 17 amino acids. The CDR3 reads CASSQGQWLASGNEQFF. CDR3 bases: TGCGCCAGCAGCCAAGGTCAGTGGCTAGCGAGCGGCAATGAGCAGTTCTTC.

This clonotype was seen repeatedly, ten times or more. The CDR3 DNA reads TGCGCCAGCAGCCAAGATGTCAACACCGGGGAGCTGTTTTTT. Its protein is CASSQDVNTGELFF. The chain joins TRBV4-3 to TRBJ2-2, with D uncertain. CDR3 size: 14 residues. Per the germline V gene, CDR1 is LGHNA and CDR2 is YSLEER. The germline V and J ends were trimmed by 0 bases and 2 bases, with 4 bases remaining between them.

This clonotype came up once. The gene calls are TRBV2 and TRBJ2-2, with a weak D call TRBD1 (5 bases). CDR3 length: 16 amino acids. In germline, CDR1 is SNHLY, CDR2 FYNNEI. The ends were cut back, 0 bases at V and 3 bases at J, with 11 bases in the middle. The CDR3 sequence: CASSEALGAYTGELFF. CDR3 sequence (DNA): TGTGCCAGCAGTGAAGCGCTAGGGGCCTACACCGGGGAGCTGTTTTTT.

This clonotype was recorded many times. The chain's CDR3 is CASRKQGFKTEAFF. As DNA, the CDR3 is TGTGCCAGCAGAAAACAGGGTTTTAAGACTGAAGCTTTCTTT. This chain links TRBV6-2 or TRBV6-3 with TRBJ1-1; perhaps TRBD1 as D (6 bases). CDR1 MNHEY and CDR2 SVGEGT come from the germline V gene. The CDR3 loop spans 14 amino acids. Trimming cost V 6 bases and J 5 bases, with 16 bases left between them.

Judged by abundance, this clonotype is medium-sized. The chain couples TRBV28 to TRBJ2-2; 7 bases fit TRBD1. This CDR3 comprises 15 residues. CDR1 and CDR2 (germline): MDHEN, SYDVKM. With 6 bases clipped from V and 3 bases from J, the junction kept 7 bases outside the gene matches. The CDR3 sequence: CASRPGTVDTGELFF. CDR3 sequence (DNA): TGTGCCAGCAGACCCGGGACAGTAGACACCGGGGAGCTGTTTTTT.

This chain connects TRBV24-1 to TRBJ2-3; 9 bases agree with TRBD1. The CDR3 consists of 18 residues. The V segment lost 1 base and the J segment 5 bases; nucleotides outside the gene matches: 12. The germline gives CDR1 KGHDR, CDR2 SFDVKD. The CDR3 DNA follows: TGTGCCACCAGTGATTTAATGTCCCGGGACAGGGACGGAGATACGCAGTATTTT. It codes for CATSDLMSRDRDGDTQYF.

This clonotype was seen at least ten times. The chain carries TRBV19 and TRBJ1-5, with a tentative D call TRBD1 (5 bases). The CDR3 loop spans 15 amino acids. Trimming stripped 8 bases from V and 2 bases from J, with 16 bases between. Germline loops: CDR1 LNHDA, CDR2 SQIVND (reference sequence). CDR3 in DNA: TGTGCCAGTCGGTATTCAGGGATAGGCAATCAGCCCCAGCATTTT. This codes for CASRYSGIGNQPQHF.

This chain connects TRBV12-3 or TRBV12-4 to TRBJ2-7; 8 bases align to TRBD2. J gave up 2 bases and V 8 bases, and 5 bases lay outside the gene matches. The CDR3 covers 13 residues. CDR3 sequence (DNA): TGTGCCAGCGGAACTAGCGGTCCCTACGAGCAGTACTTC. Its protein product is CASGTSGPYEQYF.

Many counts were recorded for this clonotype. The genes are TRBV10-3 and TRBJ2-1; the D gene is possibly TRBD1 (6 bases). V lost 10 bases to trimming and J lost 5 bases, with 18 bases between them. The CDR3 totals 14 residues. Germline lookup yields CDR1 ENHRY and CDR2 SYGVKD. The CDR3 is CATTARQVNNEQFF. The CDR3 region has the DNA TGTGCCACCACCGCCAGACAGGTAAACAATGAGCAGTTCTTC.

This clonotype occurred many times. CDR3 protein: CASSSRWGLAGASSYEQYF. The CDR3 DNA is TGTGCCAGCAGTTCCCGCTGGGGACTAGCGGGGGCGAGCTCCTACGAGCAGTACTTC. The chain recombines TRBV28 with TRBJ2-7, with 14 bases that match TRBD2. The CDR3 covers 19 residues. Unmatched junction bases numbered 11, after V lost 4 bases and J lost 0 bases. The germline gives CDR1 MDHEN, CDR2 SYDVKM.

This clonotype appeared many times. This chain connects TRBV14 to TRBJ2-7; TRBD2 matches at 7 bases. Unmatched junction bases numbered 7, after V lost 2 bases and J lost 0 bases. Germline V lookup: CDR1 SGHDN, CDR2 FVKESK. CDR3 length equals 16 residues. CDR3 coding DNA: TGTGCCAGCAGCCAATTAGCGGGCTTTAGCTCCTACGAGCAGTACTTC. Amino acid sequence: CASSQLAGFSSYEQYF.

This clonotype was seen repeatedly, ten times or more. The chain carries TRBV4-3 and TRBJ1-6; D gene uncertain. Germline CDR1 LGHNA, CDR2 YSLEER. V lost 3 bases to trimming and J lost 10 bases, with 13 bases between them. CDR3 length: 14 amino acids. The CDR3 DNA is TGCGCCAGCAGCCAGGCCCGAGAAGCCTCACCCCTCCACTTT. It yields the protein CASSQAREASPLHF.

This clonotype was recorded at least ten times. This chain links TRBV30 with TRBJ2-3; 7 nucleotides align to TRBD2. This CDR3 has 15 residues. Germline CDR1 reads GTSNPN; CDR2 reads SVGIG (reference sequence). After removal of 0 bases from V and 1 base from J, the junction contained 4 bases not matched to a gene. The CDR3 spells CAWSVALAGTDTQYF. The DNA for the CDR3 is TGTGCCTGGAGTGTGGCGCTAGCGGGCACAGATACGCAGTATTTT.

This clonotype was observed a few times. The gene calls are TRBV9 and TRBJ2-2; 7 bases map to TRBD1. The germline V gene has CDR1 SGDLS and CDR2 YYNGEE. J lost 4 bases, V lost 2 bases, and 5 bases had no gene match. This CDR3 region has 15 residues. Here the CDR3 reads CASSVTGTATGELFF. CDR3 sequence (DNA): TGTGCCAGCAGCGTCACCGGGACAGCCACCGGGGAGCTGTTTTTT.

In its sample, this clonotype ranks as medium-sized. The genes are TRBV29-1 and TRBJ2-2; D gene ambiguous. In germline, CDR1 is SQVTM, CDR2 ANQGSEA. Trimming took 3 bases from V and 0 from J, leaving 8 bases between them. The CDR3 consists of 14 residues. The CDR3 sequence is CSVEGRTNTGELFF. CDR3 DNA: TGCAGCGTTGAGGGTCGGACGAACACCGGGGAGCTGTTTTTT.

This clonotype has a count of ten or more. V and J are TRBV28 and TRBJ2-7; D gene ambiguous. CDR1 and CDR2 (germline): MDHEN, SYDVKM. CDR3 length: 14 residues. Between the trimmed V and J ends, which lost 5 bases and 3 bases, there was a span of 14 bases. Written as DNA, the CDR3 is TGTGCCAGCAGTCCAATAATCTCGGGCTACGAGCAGTACTTC. This codes for CASSPIISGYEQYF.

This clonotype has ten or more counts. The chain links TRBV6-6 to TRBJ2-3; TRBD2 matches 7 bases. The CDR3 length is 15 residues. Looked up from germline, CDR1 is MNHNY and CDR2 is SVGAGI (reference sequence). V lost 6 bases and J lost 6; bases outside the gene matches: 12. CDR3 coding DNA: TGTGCCAGCAGCCAAAGCGGGGACTCCGCCGATACGCAGTATTTT. Translation: CASSQSGDSADTQYF.

This clonotype came up many times. The rearrangement links TRBV7-6 to TRBJ2-1; D unresolved. The CDR3 totals 14 residues. CDR1 and CDR2 from the germline V gene are SGHVS and FNYEAQ. Trimming took off 4 bases at V and 0 bases at J, with 7 bases between the two ends. DNA of the CDR3: TGTGCCAGCAGCTCTTCGAGCTCCTACAATGAGCAGTTCTTC. Translation: CASSSSSSYNEQFF.

In its sample, this clonotype was seen many times. V usage is TRBV4-3 and J usage is TRBJ1-1; tentatively, D is TRBD1 (5 bases). V dropped 0 bases and J dropped 6 bases, with 17 bases sitting between them. The germline V gene encodes CDR1 LGHNA and CDR2 YSLEER. The CDR3 runs to 16 residues. CDR3 sequence (DNA): TGCGCCAGCAGCCAAGATCTGCCAGGGCGTACCCCTGAAGCTTTCTTT. Its protein is CASSQDLPGRTPEAFF.

This clonotype occurred many times. The J gene is TRBJ1-6, the V gene TRBV7-8, with D possibly TRBD1 on 6 matching bases. The length of the CDR3 is 15 residues. V was shortened by 5 bases and J by 9 bases, with 17 bases between the two germline ends. Germline V CDR1 and CDR2: SGHVS, FQNEAQ. The CDR3: CASSPGFGGVSPLHF. The CDR3 nucleotides read TGTGCCAGCAGCCCCGGGTTCGGGGGCGTTTCACCCCTCCACTTT.